The source of this TCR beta chain is a study of regulatory T cells in long-lasting Graves disease. Findings of the study overall: TCR diversity was lower in persistent Graves' patients than in newly diagnosed ones.

For TCR beta, libraries came from iRepertoire HTBI primers and Arm-PCR of CDR3 regions. TCRdb analysed the multiplex PCR reads with MiXCR anew, one entry per CDR3 protein. Here the sample spans around 500,000 distinct CDR3 sequences, approximately 12% being singletons. The table lists this clonotype with many counts. The antigen remains undetermined. This CDR3 comprises 19 residues. Germline V gene data show CDR1 as LNHDA and CDR2 as SQIVND (reference sequence). J gave up 1 base and V 5 bases, and 13 bases lay outside the gene matches. The time point: newly diagnosed GD, antithyroid drugs for less than 3 months. Extracted RNA from PBMCs served as the source of the TCR library. These data were also reused for a study on T cells in Graves' hyperthyroidism and ophthalmopathy.

The chain carries TRBV19 and TRBJ1-5; 11 nucleotides line up with TRBD1. The sequencing used peripheral blood mononuclear cells (PBMCs), collected at new diagnosis, from a patient treated with antithyroid drugs. The TCR sequence derives from a woman aged 30 to 39 with Graves disease. CDR3 residues: CASSSPRDRGVSSNQPQHF. CDR3 in DNA: TGTGCCAGTAGTTCCCCCCGGGACAGGGGGGTTTCGAGCAATCAGCCCCAGCATTTT.